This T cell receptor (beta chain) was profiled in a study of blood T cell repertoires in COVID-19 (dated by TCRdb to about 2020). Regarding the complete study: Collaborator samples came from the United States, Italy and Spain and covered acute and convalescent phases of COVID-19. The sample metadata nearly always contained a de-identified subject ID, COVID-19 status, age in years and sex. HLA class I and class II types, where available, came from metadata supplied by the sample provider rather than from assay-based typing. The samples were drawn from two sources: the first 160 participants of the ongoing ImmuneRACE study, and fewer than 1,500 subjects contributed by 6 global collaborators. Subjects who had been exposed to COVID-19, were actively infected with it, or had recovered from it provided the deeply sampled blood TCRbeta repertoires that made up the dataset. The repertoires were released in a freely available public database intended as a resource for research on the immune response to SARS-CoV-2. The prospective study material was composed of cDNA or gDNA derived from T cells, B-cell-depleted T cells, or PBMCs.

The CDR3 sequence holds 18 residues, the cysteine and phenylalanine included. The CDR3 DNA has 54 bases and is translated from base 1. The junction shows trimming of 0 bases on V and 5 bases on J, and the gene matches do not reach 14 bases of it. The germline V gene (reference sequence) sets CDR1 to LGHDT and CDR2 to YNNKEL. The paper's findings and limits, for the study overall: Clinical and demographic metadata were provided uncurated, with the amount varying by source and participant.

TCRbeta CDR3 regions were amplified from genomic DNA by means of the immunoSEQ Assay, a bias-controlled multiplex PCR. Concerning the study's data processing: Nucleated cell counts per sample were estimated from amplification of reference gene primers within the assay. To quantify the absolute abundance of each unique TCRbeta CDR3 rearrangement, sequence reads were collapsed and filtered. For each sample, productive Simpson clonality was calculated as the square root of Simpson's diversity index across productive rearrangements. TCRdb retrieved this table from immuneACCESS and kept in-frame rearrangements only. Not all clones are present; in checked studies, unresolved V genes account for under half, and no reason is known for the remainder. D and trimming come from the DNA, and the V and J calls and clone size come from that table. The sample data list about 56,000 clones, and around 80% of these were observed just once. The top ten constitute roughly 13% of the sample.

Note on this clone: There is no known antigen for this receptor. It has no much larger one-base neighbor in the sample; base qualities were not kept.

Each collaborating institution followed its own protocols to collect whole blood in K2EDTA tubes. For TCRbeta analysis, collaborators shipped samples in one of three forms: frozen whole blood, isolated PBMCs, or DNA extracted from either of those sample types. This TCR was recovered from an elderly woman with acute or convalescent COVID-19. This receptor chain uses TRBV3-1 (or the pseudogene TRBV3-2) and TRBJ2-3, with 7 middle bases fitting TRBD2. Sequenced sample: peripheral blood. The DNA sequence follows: TGTGCCAGCAGCCAAGAAGGGCGGCGCGGGGGTCCGGAAGATACGCAGTATTTT. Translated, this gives CASSQEGRRGGPEDTQYF.